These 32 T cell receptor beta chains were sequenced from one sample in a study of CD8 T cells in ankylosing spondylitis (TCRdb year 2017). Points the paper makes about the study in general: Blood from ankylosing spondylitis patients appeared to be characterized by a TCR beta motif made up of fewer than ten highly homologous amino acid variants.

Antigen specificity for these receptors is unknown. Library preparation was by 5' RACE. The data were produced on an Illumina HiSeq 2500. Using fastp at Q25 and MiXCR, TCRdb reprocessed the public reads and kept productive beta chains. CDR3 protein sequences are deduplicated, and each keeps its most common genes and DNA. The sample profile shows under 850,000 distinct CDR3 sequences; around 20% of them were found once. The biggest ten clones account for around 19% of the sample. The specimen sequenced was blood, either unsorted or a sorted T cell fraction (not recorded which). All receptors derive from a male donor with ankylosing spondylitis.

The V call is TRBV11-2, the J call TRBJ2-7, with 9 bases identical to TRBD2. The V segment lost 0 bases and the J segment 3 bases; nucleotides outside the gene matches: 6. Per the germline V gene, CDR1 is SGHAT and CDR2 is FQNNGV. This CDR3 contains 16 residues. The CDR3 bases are TGTGCCAGCAGCTTAGATCGGGTTAGCGGGGGCTACGAGCAGTACTTC. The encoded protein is CASSLDRVSGGYEQYF.

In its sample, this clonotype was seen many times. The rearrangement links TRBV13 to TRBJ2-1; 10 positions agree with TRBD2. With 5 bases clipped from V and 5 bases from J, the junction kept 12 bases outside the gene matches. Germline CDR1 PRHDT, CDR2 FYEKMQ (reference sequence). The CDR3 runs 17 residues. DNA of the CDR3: TGTGCCAGCAGCCGCTACCTAGCGGGGGCTCTGGACAATGAGCAGTTCTTC. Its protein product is CASSRYLAGALDNEQFF.

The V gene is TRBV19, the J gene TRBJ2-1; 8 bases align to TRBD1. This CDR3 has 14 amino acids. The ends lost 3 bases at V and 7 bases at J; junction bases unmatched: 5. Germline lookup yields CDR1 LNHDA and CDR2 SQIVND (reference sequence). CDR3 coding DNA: TGTGCCAGTAGTATTACAGGGGGAAGGAATGAGCAGTTCTTC. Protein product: CASSITGGRNEQFF.

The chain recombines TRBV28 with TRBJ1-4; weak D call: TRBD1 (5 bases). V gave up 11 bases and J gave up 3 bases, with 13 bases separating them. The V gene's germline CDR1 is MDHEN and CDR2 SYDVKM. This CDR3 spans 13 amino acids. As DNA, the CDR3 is TGTGCCGTCCAGGGTGGGGCTAATGAAAAACTGTTTTTT. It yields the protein CAVQGGANEKLFF. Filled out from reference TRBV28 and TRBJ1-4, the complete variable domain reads DVKVTQSSRYLVKRTGEKVFLECVQDMDHENMFWYRQDPGLGLRLIYFSYDVKMKEKGDIPEGYSVSREKKERFSLILESASTNQTSMYLCAVQGGANEKLFFGSGTQLSVL.

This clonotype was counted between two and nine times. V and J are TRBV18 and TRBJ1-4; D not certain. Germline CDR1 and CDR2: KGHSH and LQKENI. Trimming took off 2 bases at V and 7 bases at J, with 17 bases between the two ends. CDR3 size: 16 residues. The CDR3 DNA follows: TGTGCCAGCTCACCAGCCGCTGTGGAGGTTGGTGAAAAACTGTTTTTT. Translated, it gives CASSPAAVEVGEKLFF.

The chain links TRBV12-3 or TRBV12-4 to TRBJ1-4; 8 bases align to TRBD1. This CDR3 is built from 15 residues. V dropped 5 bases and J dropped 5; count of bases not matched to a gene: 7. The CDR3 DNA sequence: TGTGCCAGCAGTGCCGGGACAGGCTTAAATGAAAAACTGTTTTTT. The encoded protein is CASSAGTGLNEKLFF.

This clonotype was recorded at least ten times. CDR3 sequence: CSVDLVEGGGGTEAFF. CDR3 coding DNA: TGCAGCGTTGATCTGGTGGAGGGGGGAGGAGGCACTGAAGCTTTCTTT. The chain is built from TRBV29-1 and TRBJ1-1; D is perhaps TRBD1 (6 bases). From germline, CDR1 is SQVTM and CDR2 ANQGSEA. The CDR3 has 16 residues. Trimming cost V 3 bases and J 4 bases, with 21 bases left between them.

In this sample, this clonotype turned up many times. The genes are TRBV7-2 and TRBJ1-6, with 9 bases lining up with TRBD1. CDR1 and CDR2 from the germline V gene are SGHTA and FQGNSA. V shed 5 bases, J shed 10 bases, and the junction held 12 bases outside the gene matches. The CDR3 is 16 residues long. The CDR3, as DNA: TGTGCCAGCAGCGCTCTGATAACAGGGGGCGGATCACCCCTCCACTTT. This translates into CASSALITGGGSPLHF.

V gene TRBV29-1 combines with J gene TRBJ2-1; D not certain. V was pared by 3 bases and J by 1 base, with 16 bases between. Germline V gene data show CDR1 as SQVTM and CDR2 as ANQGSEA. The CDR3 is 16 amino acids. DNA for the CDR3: TGCAGCGTTGATGATCCGAGCCCGGGTTCCTACAATGAGCAGTTCTTC. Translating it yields CSVDDPSPGSYNEQFF.

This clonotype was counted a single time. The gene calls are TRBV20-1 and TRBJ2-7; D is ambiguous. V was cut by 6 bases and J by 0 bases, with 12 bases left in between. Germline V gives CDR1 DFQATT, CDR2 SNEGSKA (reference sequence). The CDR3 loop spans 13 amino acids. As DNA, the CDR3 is TGCAGTGCCCGGAGACACGACTCCTACGAGCAGTACTTC. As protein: CSARRHDSYEQYF.

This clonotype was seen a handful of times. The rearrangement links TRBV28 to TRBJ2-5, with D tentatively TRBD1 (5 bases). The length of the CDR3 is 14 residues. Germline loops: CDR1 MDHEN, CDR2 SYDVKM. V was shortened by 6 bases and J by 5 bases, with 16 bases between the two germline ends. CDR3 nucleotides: TGTGCCAGCAGGCCAGGGTGGGGTGTGGAGACCCAGTACTTC. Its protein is CASRPGWGVETQYF.

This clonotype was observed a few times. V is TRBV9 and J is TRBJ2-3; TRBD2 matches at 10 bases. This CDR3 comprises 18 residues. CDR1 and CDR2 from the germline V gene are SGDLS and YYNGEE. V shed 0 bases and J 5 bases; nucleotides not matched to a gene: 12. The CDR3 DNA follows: TGTGCCAGCAGCGTAGCCGCGGCTAGCGGGGGTTTCCTAGATACGCAGTATTTT. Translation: CASSVAAASGGFLDTQYF.

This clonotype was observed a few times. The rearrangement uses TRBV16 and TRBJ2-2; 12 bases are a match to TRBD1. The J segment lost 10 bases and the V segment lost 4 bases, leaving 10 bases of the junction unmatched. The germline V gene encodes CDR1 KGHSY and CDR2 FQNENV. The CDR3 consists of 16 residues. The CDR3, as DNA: TGTGCCAGCAGCCCCCTTGGGACAGGGGGCTCGGTGGAGCTGTTTTTT. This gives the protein CASSPLGTGGSVELFF.

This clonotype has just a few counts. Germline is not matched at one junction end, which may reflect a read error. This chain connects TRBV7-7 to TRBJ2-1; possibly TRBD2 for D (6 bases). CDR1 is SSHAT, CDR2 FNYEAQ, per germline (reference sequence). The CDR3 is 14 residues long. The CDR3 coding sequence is TGTGCTAGCAGTCCCTCGGTGGAGGGGAATGAGCAGTTCTTC. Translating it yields CASSPSVEGNEQFF.

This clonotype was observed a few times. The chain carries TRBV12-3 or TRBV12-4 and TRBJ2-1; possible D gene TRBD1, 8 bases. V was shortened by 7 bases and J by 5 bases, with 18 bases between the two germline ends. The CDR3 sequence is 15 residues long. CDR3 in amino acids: CASTPHRGGDNEQFF. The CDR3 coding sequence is TGTGCCAGCACCCCTCACAGGGGGGGGGACAATGAGCAGTTCTTC.

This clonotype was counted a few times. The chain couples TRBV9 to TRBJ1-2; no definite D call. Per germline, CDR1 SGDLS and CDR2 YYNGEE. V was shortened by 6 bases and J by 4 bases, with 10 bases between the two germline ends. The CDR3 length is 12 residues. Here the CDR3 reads CASTGESYGYTF. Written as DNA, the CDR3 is TGTGCCAGCACCGGGGAAAGCTATGGCTACACCTTC.

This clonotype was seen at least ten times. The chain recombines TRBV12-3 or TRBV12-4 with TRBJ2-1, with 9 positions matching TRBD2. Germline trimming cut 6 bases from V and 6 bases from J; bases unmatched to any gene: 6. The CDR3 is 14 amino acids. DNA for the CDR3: TGTGCCAGCAGCCGGGGACTAGCTCTCAATGAGCAGTTCTTC. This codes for CASSRGLALNEQFF.

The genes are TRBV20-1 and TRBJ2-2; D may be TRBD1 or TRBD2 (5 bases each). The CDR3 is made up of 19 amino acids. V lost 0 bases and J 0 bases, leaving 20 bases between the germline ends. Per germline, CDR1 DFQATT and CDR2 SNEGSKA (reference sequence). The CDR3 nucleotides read TGCAGTGCTAGAGATAAGGGACGTCAGAACCTCGCGAACACCGGGGAGCTGTTTTTT. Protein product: CSARDKGRQNLANTGELFF.

This CDR3 reads CASSMDRGREAFF. The CDR3 nucleotides are TGTGCCAGCAGCATGGACAGGGGCCGAGAAGCTTTCTTT. V usage is TRBV5-6 and J usage is TRBJ1-1, with 9 bases matching TRBD1. This CDR3 spans 13 amino acids. Germline-derived CDR1 and CDR2 are SGHDT and YYEEEE. After removal of 4 bases from V and 8 bases from J, the junction contained 6 bases not matched to a gene. Looking up the rest from reference TRBV5-6 and TRBJ1-1 gives the full variable domain: DAGVTQSPTHLIKTRGQQVTLRCSPKSGHDTVSWYQQALGQGPQFIFQYYEEEERQRGNFPDRFSGHQFPNYSSELNVNALLLGDSALYLCASSMDRGREAFFGQGTRLTVV.

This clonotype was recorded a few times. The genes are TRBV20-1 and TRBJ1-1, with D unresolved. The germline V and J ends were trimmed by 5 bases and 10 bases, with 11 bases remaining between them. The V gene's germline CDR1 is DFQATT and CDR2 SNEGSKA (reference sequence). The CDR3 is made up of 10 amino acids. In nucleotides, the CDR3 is TGCAGTGCTCCCCATTCCGGAGCTTTCTTT. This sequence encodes CSAPHSGAFF.

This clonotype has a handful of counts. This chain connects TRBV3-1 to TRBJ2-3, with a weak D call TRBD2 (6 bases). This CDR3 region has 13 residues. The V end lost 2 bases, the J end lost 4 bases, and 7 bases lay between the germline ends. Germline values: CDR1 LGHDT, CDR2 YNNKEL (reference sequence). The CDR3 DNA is TGTGCCAGCAGCCAATGGGGGGCAGATACGCAGTATTTT. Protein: CASSQWGADTQYF.

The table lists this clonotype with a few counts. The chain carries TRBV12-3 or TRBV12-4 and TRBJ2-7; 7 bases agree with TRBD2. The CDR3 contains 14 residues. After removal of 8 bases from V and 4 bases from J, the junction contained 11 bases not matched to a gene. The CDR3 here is CASAWGGAAYEQYF. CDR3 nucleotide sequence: TGTGCCAGCGCCTGGGGAGGGGCGGCTTACGAGCAGTACTTC.

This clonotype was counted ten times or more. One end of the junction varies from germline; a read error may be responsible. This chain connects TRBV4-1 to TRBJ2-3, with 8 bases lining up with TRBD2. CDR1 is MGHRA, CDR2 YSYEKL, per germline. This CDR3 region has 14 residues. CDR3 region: CASSQAGGTDTQYF. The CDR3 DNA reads TGTGCCAGCAGTCAAGCGGGGGGCACAGATACGCAGTATTTT.

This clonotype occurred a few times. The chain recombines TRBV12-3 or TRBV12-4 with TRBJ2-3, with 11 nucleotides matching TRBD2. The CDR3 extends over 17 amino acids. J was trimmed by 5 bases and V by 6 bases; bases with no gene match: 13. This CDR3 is CASSGGTSGSGEDTQYF. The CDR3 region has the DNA TGTGCCAGCAGCGGTGGGACTAGCGGTTCGGGGGAAGATACGCAGTATTTT.

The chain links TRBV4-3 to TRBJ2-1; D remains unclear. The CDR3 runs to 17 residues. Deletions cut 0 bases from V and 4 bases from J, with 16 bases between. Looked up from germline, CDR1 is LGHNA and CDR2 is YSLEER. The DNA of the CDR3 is TGCGCCAGCAGCCAAGATTTGGGTTTACTATTTTACAATGAGCAGTTCTTC. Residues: CASSQDLGLLFYNEQFF.

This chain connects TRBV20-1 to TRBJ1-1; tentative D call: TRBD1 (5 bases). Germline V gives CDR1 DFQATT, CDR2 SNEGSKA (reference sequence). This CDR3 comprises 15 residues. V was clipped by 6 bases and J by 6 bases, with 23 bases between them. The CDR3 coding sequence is TGCAGTGCCACCCCGCGGGGCCAAACAGGCCCTGAAGCTTTCTTT. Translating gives CSATPRGQTGPEAFF.

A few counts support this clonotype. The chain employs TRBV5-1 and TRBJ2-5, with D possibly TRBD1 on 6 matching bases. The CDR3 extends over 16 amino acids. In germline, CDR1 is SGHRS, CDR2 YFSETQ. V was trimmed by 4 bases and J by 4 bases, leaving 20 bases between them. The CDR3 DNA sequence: TGCGCCAGCAGCAGGATAGGACAGACAACAGGAGAGACCCAGTACTTC. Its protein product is CASSRIGQTTGETQYF. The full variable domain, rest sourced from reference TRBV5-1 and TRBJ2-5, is KAGVTQTPRYLIKTRGQQVTLSCSPISGHRSVSWYQQTPGQGLQFLFEYFSETQRNKGNFPGRFSGRQFSNSRSEMNVSTLELGDSALYLCASSRIGQTTGETQYFGPGTRLLVL.

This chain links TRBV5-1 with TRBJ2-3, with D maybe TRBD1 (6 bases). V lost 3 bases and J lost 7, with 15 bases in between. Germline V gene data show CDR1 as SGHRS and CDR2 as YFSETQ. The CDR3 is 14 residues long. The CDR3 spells CASSYDRDTYTQYF. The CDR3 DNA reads TGCGCCAGCAGCTACGACCGGGACACGTATACGCAGTATTTT. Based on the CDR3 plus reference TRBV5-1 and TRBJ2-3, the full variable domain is KAGVTQTPRYLIKTRGQQVTLSCSPISGHRSVSWYQQTPGQGLQFLFEYFSETQRNKGNFPGRFSGRQFSNSRSEMNVSTLELGDSALYLCASSYDRDTYTQYFGPGTRLTVL.

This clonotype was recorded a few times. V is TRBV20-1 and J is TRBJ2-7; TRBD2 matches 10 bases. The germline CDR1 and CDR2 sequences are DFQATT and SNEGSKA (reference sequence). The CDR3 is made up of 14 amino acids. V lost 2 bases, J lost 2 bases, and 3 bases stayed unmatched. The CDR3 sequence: CSARTSGKTYEQYF. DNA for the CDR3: TGCAGTGCTAGAACTAGCGGGAAGACCTACGAGCAGTACTTC.

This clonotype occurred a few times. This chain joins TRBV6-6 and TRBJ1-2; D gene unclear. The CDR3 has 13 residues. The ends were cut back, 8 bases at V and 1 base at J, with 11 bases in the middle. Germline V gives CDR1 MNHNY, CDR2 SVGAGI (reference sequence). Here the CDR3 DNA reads TGTGCCAGCGCCGGAGCGGTTAACTATGGCTACACCTTC. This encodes CASAGAVNYGYTF.

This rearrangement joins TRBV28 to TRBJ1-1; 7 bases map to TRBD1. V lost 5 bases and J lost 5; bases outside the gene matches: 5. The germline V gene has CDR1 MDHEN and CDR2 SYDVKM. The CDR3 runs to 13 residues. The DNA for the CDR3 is TGTGCCAGCAGTCCAAGGACAGGTACTGAAGCTTTCTTT. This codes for CASSPRTGTEAFF.

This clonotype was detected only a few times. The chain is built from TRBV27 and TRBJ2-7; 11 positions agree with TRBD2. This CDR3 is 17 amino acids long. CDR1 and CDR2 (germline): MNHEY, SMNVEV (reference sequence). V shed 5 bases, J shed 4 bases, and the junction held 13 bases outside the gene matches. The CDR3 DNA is TGTGCCAGCAGTCCGTGGACTAGCGGGCCAACGGGATACGAGCAGTACTTC. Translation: CASSPWTSGPTGYEQYF.